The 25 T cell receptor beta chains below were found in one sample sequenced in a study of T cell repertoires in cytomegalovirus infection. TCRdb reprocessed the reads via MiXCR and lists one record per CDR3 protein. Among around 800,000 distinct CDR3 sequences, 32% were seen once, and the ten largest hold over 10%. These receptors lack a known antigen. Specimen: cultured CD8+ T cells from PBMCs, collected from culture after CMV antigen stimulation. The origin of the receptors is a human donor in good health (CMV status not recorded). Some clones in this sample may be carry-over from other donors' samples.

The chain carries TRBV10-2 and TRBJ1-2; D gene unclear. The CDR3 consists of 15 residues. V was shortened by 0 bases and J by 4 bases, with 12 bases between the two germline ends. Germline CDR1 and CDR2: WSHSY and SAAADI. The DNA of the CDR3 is TGCGCCAGCAGTGAGTCTGGTTCTTTCTCCTATGGCTACACCTTC. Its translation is CASSESGSFSYGYTF.

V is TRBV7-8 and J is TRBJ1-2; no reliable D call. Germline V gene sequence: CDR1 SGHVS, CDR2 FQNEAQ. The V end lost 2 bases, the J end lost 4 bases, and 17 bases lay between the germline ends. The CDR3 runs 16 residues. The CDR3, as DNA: TGTGCCAGCAGCTTATCCCCCCCCGCAAAGCTCTATGGCTACACCTTC. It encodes CASSLSPPAKLYGYTF.

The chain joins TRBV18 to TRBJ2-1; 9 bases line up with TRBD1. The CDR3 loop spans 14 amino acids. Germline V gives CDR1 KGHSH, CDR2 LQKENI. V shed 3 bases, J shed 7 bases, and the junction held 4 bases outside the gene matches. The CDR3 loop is CASSPWDRANEQFF. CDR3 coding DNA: TGTGCCAGCTCACCTTGGGACAGGGCAAATGAGCAGTTCTTC.

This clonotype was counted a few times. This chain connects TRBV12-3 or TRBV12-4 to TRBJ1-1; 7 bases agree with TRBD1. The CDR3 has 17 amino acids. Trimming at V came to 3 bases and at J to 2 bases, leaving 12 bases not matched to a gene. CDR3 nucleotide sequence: TGTGCCAGCAGTTTTCTCGACAGGGTGGGAGAAAACACTGAAGCTTTCTTT. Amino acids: CASSFLDRVGENTEAFF.

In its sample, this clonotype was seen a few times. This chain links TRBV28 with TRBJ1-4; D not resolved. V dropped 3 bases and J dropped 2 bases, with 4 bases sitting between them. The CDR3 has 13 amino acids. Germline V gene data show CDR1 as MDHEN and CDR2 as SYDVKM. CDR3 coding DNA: TGTGCCAGCAGTTTCTTCACTAATGAAAAACTGTTTTTT. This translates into CASSFFTNEKLFF.

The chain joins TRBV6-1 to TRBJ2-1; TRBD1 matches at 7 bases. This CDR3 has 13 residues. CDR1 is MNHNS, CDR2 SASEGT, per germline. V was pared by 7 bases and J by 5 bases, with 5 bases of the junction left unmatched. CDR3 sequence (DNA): TGTGCCAGCATGAACAGGGGCCACAATGAGCAGTTCTTC. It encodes CASMNRGHNEQFF.

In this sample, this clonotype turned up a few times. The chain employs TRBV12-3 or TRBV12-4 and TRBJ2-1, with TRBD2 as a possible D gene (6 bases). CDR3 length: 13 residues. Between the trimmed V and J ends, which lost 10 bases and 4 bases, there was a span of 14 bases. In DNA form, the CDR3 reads TGTGCCACCTCAGAACGGGGGTACAATGAGCAGTTCTTC. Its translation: CATSERGYNEQFF.

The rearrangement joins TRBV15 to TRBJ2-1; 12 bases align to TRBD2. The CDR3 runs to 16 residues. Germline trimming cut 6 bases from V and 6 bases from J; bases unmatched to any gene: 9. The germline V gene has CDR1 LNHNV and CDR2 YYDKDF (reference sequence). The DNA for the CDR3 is TGTGCCACCAGTTCCCGGACTAGCGGGGCCTTCAATGAGCAGTTCTTC. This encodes CATSSRTSGAFNEQFF.

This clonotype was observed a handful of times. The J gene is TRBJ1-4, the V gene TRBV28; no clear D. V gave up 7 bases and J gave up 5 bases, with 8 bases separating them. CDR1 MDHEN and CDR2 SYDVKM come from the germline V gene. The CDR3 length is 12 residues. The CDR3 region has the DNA TGTGCCAGCATGGCCCACAATGAAAAACTGTTTTTT. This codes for CASMAHNEKLFF.

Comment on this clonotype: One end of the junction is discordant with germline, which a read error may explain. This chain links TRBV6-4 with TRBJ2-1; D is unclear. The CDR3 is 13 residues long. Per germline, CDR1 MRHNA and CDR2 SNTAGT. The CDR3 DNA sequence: TGTGCCAGCAGTGATTACACTTACAGTGAGCAGTTCTTC. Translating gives CASSDYTYSEQFF.

The CDR3 protein is CASSLAPVAVLAKNIQYF. CDR3 in DNA: TGTGCCAGCAGCTTAGCCCCCGTTGCTGTTCTCGCCAAAAACATTCAGTACTTC. V usage is TRBV7-6 and J usage is TRBJ2-4; D gene uncertain. The CDR3 is 18 amino acids. V dropped 0 bases and J dropped 1 base, with 16 bases sitting between them. Germline CDR1 reads SGHVS; CDR2 reads FNYEAQ.

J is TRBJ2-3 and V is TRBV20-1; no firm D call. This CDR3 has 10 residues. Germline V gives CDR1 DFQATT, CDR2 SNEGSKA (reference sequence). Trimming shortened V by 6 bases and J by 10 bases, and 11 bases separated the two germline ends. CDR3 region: CSATPKPQYF. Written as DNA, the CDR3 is TGCAGTGCGACCCCCAAGCCGCAGTATTTT.

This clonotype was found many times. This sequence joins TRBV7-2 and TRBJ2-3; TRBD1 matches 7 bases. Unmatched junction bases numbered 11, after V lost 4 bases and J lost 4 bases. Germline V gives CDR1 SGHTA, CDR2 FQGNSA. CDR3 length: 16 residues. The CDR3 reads CASSSPGTASSDTQYF. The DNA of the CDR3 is TGTGCCAGCAGCTCTCCCGGGACAGCGTCCTCAGATACGCAGTATTTT.

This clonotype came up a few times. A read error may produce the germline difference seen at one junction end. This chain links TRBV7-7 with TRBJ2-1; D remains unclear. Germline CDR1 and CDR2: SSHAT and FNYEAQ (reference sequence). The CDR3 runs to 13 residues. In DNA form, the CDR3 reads TGTGCTAGCAGCTCGTCCCGGAACAATGAGCAGTTCTTC. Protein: CASSSSRNNEQFF.

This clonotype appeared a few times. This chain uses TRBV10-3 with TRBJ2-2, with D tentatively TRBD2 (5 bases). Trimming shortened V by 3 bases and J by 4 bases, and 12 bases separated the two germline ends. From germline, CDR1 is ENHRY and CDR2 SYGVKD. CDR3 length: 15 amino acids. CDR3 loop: CAISELVDGTGELFF. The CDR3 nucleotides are TGTGCCATCAGTGAACTAGTTGACGGCACCGGGGAGCTGTTTTTT.

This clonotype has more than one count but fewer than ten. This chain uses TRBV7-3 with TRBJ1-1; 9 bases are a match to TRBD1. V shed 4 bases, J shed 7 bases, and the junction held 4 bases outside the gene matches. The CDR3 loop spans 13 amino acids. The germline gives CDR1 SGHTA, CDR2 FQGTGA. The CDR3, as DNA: TGTGCCAGCAGCTCCGGACAGGGGAGTGAAGCTTTCTTT. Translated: CASSSGQGSEAFF.

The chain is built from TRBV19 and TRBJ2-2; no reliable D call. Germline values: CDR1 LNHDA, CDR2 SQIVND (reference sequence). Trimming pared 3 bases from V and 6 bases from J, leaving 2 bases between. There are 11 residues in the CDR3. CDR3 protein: CASSMSGELFF. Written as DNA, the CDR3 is TGTGCCAGTAGTATGTCCGGGGAGCTGTTTTTT. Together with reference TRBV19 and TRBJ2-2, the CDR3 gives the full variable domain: DGGITQSPKYLFRKEGQNVTLSCEQNLNHDAMYWYRQDPGQGLRLIYYSQIVNDFQKGDIAEGYSVSREKKESFPLTVTSAQKNPTAFYLCASSMSGELFFGEGSRLTVL.

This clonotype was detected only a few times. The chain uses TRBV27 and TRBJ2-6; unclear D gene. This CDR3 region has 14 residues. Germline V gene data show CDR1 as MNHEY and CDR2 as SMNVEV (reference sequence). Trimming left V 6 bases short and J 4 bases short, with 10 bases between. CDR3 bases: TGTGCCAGCAGGTGGGCTGGAGGGGCCAACGTCCTGACTTTC. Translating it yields CASRWAGGANVLTF.

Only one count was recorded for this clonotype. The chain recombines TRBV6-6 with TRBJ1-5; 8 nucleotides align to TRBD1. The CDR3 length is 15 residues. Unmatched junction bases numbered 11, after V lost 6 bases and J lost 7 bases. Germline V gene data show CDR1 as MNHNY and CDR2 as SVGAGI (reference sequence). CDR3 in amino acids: CASRYLTGEGQPQHF. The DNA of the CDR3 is TGTGCCAGCAGGTATTTGACAGGGGAAGGCCAGCCCCAGCATTTT.

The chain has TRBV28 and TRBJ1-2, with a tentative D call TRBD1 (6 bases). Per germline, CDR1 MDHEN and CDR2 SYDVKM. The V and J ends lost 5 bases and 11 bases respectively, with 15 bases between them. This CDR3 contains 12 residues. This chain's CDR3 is CASSPRDTIYTF. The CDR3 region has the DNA TGTGCCAGCAGTCCTCGGGACACGATTTACACCTTC.

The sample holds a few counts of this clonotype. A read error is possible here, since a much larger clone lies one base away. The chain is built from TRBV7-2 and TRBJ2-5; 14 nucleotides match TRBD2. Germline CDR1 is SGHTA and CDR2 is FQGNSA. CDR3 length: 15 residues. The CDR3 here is CVSTVTSGGAETQYF. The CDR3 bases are TGTGTCAGCACCGTGACTAGCGGGGGGGCGGAGACCCAGTACTTC.

The CDR3 DNA reads as TGTGCCAGCAGCCCCGTTGACAGCTCTAACTATGGCTACACCTTC. Amino acid sequence: CASSPVDSSNYGYTF. The V gene is TRBV6-8, the J gene TRBJ1-2; D is perhaps TRBD1 (5 bases). With 6 bases removed from V and 0 bases from J, the gap between germline ends came to 14 bases. This CDR3 spans 15 amino acids. The germline V gene has CDR1 MNHGY and CDR2 SAAAGT.

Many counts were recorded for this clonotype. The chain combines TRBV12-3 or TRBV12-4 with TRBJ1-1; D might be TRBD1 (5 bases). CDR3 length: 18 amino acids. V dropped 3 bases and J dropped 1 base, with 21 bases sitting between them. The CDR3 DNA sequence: TGTGCCAGCAGTTTTCACCTCCGCCCCAGGGAAGGGAACACTGAAGCTTTCTTT. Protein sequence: CASSFHLRPREGNTEAFF.

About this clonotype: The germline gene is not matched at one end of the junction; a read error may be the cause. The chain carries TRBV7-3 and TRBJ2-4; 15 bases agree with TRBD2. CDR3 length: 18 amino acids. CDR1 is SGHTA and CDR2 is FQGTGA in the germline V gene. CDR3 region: CASSAGLAGGLARNIQYF. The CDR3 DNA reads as TGTGCCAGCAGCGCGGGACTAGCGGGGGGTCTAGCCAGAAACATTCAGTACTTC.

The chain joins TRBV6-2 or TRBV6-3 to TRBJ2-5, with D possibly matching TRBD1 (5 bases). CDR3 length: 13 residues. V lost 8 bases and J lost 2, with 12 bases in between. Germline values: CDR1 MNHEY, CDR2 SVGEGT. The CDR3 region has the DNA TGTGCCAGCCACCCAGACAGTCAAGAGACCCAGTACTTC. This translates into CASHPDSQETQYF.